The present entry profiles one TCR beta chain with its context. Within the sample, other DNA sequences also encode this same CDR3. This sample stems from a study of shared clonotypes between healthy human individuals. Whole-study context: Sampling drew on donors who were two women and three men aged 18 to 49.

Memory CD4+ cells were the fraction left after CD45RA+ naive selection. Profiling relied on immunoSEQ multiplex PCR, and the TCRdb table lists in-frame clones only, not all of them. The sample holds 2,500,000 or so clones, 85% to 95% seen once. This CDR3 has 15 residues. Per germline, CDR1 SGHKS and CDR2 YYEKEE (reference sequence). Trimming removed 4 bases from V and 4 bases from J; junction bases left unmatched: 8. This clonotype originated in a man between 18 and 35 years old in good health. Some clones in this sample may be carry-over from other donors' samples. The V and J genes are TRBV5-5 and TRBJ2-3, with 8 bases identical to TRBD2. Material: naive CD4+ T cells from PBMCs. Subset given: CD45RA+ positively selected. CDR3 residues: CASSPAPTSADTQYF. The CDR3 coding sequence is TGTGCCAGCAGCCCCGCCCCGACTAGCGCAGATACGCAGTATTTT.